The 30 T cell receptor beta chains listed next were all sequenced from one sample in a study of Ad26.COV2.S vaccination and SARS-CoV-2 variants. Treatment given: approximately 18 received Ad26.COV2.S at low or high dose, single or two shots; 5 received placebo; per-sample allocation not given. Specimen acquisition occurred on day 63 following the initial vaccine or placebo injection. Libraries were prepared by immunoSEQ multiplex PCR; TCRdb keeps only in-frame clonotypes and omits some of them. Here the sample spans 200,000 to 250,000 clones, approximately 88% being singletons. Source: peripheral blood, taken in a trial of Ad26.COV2.S vaccine versus placebo. The receptors here all came from a person between 18 and 65 years old who received the Ad26.COV2.S COVID-19 vaccine or a placebo.

A single count supports this clone. The chain links TRBV5-8 to TRBJ2-7; possible D gene TRBD1, 6 bases. From germline, CDR1 is SGHTS and CDR2 YDEGEE. Trimming pared 7 bases from V and 5 bases from J, leaving 25 bases between. This CDR3 is built from 16 residues. CDR3 amino acids: CASDTPGQRKRNEQYF. The CDR3 nucleotides are TGTGCCAGCGACACCCCAGGACAGCGCAAAAGGAACGAGCAGTACTTC.

V is TRBV5-1 and J is TRBJ1-4; 8 nucleotides line up with TRBD1. CDR3 length: 14 amino acids. Trimming took 1 base from V and 8 from J; bases not matched to a gene: 4. Germline CDR1 reads SGHRS; CDR2 reads YFSETQ. The CDR3 protein is CASSLQGAREKLFF. The CDR3 DNA follows: TGCGCCAGCAGCTTGCAGGGGGCGAGGGAAAAACTGTTTTTT.

The chain is built from TRBV4-3 and TRBJ2-3; TRBD2 matches 8 bases. The V segment lost 2 bases and the J segment 0 bases; nucleotides outside the gene matches: 13. This CDR3 region has 19 residues. Per germline, CDR1 LGHNA and CDR2 YSLEER. CDR3 amino acids: CASSQFPAGVSASTDTQYF. The CDR3 nucleotides read TGCGCCAGCAGCCAATTCCCAGCGGGAGTTTCCGCTAGCACAGATACGCAGTATTTT.

The chain has TRBV7-9 and TRBJ2-1, with D unclear. With 6 bases removed from V and 2 bases from J, the gap between germline ends came to 8 bases. CDR3 length: 13 residues. The V gene's germline CDR1 is SEHNR and CDR2 FQNEAQ (reference sequence). CDR3 sequence (DNA): TGTGCCAGCAGGGGCTCCCCCTACAATGAGCAGTTCTTC. This codes for CASRGSPYNEQFF.

The rearrangement links TRBV28 to TRBJ2-7; D not resolved. Germline-derived CDR1 and CDR2 are MDHEN and SYDVKM. The CDR3 sequence is 11 residues long. V shed 4 bases and J shed 7 bases, with 8 bases lying between them. The CDR3 DNA follows: TGTGCCAGCAGTTCACCACCTGAGCAGTACTTC. This translates into CASSSPPEQYF.

The chain uses TRBV5-4 and TRBJ1-2, with 7 bases lining up with TRBD1. V trimming: 6 bases; J trimming: 3 bases; junction bases outside the gene matches: 5. CDR1 and CDR2 from the germline V gene are SGHNT and YYREEE (reference sequence). This CDR3 has 13 amino acids. The CDR3, as DNA: TGTGCCAGCACCCGACAGGGCGACTATGGCTACACCTTC. Residues: CASTRQGDYGYTF.

The CDR3 DNA sequence: TGTGCCAGCAGCGTAGCGGACTTTACCTCCTACAATGAGCAGTTCTTC. Its translation is CASSVADFTSYNEQFF. V usage is TRBV9 and J usage is TRBJ2-1; D perhaps matches TRBD2 (5 bases). In germline, CDR1 is SGDLS, CDR2 YYNGEE. The V and J ends lost 0 bases and 0 bases respectively, with 10 bases between them. CDR3 size: 16 residues.

The table lists this clone with a count of one. The chain uses TRBV7-9 and TRBJ1-5; 7 bases agree with TRBD1. The J segment lost 2 bases and the V segment lost 4 bases, leaving 5 bases of the junction unmatched. CDR1 is SEHNR and CDR2 is FQNEAQ in the germline V gene (reference sequence). There are 15 residues in the CDR3. Here the CDR3 DNA reads TGTGCCAGCAGCTCAAACGACAGGGGCAATCAGCCCCAGCATTTT. Amino acid sequence: CASSSNDRGNQPQHF.

The chain joins TRBV21-1 to TRBJ1-5. TRBV21-1 is a pseudogene segment. This CDR3 contains 21 residues. CDR3 residues: CASSKSPRAVRPLAGNQPQHF. For the CDR3, the DNA is TGTGCCAGCAGCAAATCCCCCCGAGCAGTGAGGCCCCTGGCCGGCAATCAGCCCCAGCATTTT.

The rearrangement uses TRBV18 and TRBJ2-1; no clear D. The germline CDR1 and CDR2 sequences are KGHSH and LQKENI. Trimming left V 3 bases short and J 9 bases short, with 12 bases between. The CDR3 has 13 residues. The CDR3 here is CASSPIPGIEQFF. DNA for the CDR3: TGTGCCAGCTCACCCATCCCTGGAATTGAGCAGTTCTTC.

The chain has TRBV24-1 and TRBJ2-7; D is perhaps TRBD1 (6 bases). Germline V gene data show CDR1 as KGHDR and CDR2 as SFDVKD. The V end lost 7 bases, the J end lost 4 bases, and 13 bases lay between the germline ends. The CDR3 is 13 amino acids. The CDR3 nucleotides read TGTGCCACCAGCGGCGGACAGACTTACGAGCAGTACTTC. Encoded protein: CATSGGQTYEQYF.

V is TRBV9 and J is TRBJ2-2; D not certain. V gave up 0 bases and J gave up 6 bases, with 9 bases separating them. CDR1 is SGDLS and CDR2 is YYNGEE in the germline V gene. The CDR3 loop spans 14 amino acids. This CDR3 reads CASSVAMSSGELFF. The CDR3 DNA follows: TGTGCCAGCAGCGTAGCGATGAGTTCCGGGGAGCTGTTTTTT. Full variable domain (outside the CDR3, taken from reference TRBV9 and TRBJ2-2): DSGVTQTPKHLITATGQRVTLRCSPRSGDLSVYWYQQSLDQGLQFLIQYYNGEERAKGNILERFSAQQFPDLHSELNLSSLELGDSALYFCASSVAMSSGELFFGEGSRLTVL.

This clone appeared once. The V call is TRBV7-8, the J call TRBJ2-2; 13 nucleotides line up with TRBD2. The germline V gene has CDR1 SGHVS and CDR2 FQNEAQ. V dropped 5 bases and J dropped 7; count of bases not matched to a gene: 7. This CDR3 has 16 amino acids. The CDR3 nucleotides are TGTGCCAGCAGCATGAGGACTAGCGGGAGCGGCGGGGAGCTGTTTTTT. Translated: CASSMRTSGSGGELFF.

This chain joins TRBV30 and TRBJ1-5, with a weak D call TRBD1 (5 bases). This CDR3 contains 12 residues. Between the trimmed V and J ends, which lost 0 bases and 6 bases, there was a span of 6 bases. Germline CDR1 reads GTSNPN; CDR2 reads SVGIG (reference sequence). The CDR3 DNA is TGTGCCTGGAGTGTCGGGGCTCAGCCCCAGCATTTT. Translating gives CAWSVGAQPQHF.

The CDR3, as DNA: TGTGCCAGCAGATCCTTGGACAACTACAATGAGCAGTTCTTC. As protein: CASRSLDNYNEQFF. The chain combines TRBV7-8 with TRBJ2-1, with D possibly TRBD1 on 5 matching bases. Trimming cost V 6 bases and J 3 bases, with 12 bases left between them. The CDR3 consists of 14 residues. The germline V gene encodes CDR1 SGHVS and CDR2 FQNEAQ.

The chain carries TRBV11-2 and TRBJ1-1, with D perhaps TRBD1 (5 bases). Looked up from germline, CDR1 is SGHAT and CDR2 is FQNNGV. Trimming stripped 0 bases from V and 1 base from J, with 6 bases between. The CDR3 loop spans 14 amino acids. The CDR3 here is CASSLDTGNTEAFF. In nucleotides, the CDR3 is TGTGCCAGCAGCTTAGACACAGGGAACACTGAAGCTTTCTTT.

This chain links TRBV7-2 with TRBJ1-5; D uncertain. V was shortened by 3 bases and J by 0 bases, with 9 bases between the two germline ends. The germline V gene encodes CDR1 SGHTA and CDR2 FQGNSA. The CDR3 loop spans 15 amino acids. CDR3 in DNA: TGTGCCAGCAGCTTTATGCACTATAGCAATCAGCCCCAGCATTTT. Protein: CASSFMHYSNQPQHF.

The chain carries TRBV25-1 and TRBJ1-5, with 7 bases fitting TRBD1. V dropped 4 bases and J dropped 6; count of bases not matched to a gene: 3. CDR3 length: 13 amino acids. Germline V lookup: CDR1 MGHDK, CDR2 SYGVNS. CDR3 region: CASSGAGGQPQHF. The CDR3 nucleotides are TGTGCCAGCAGTGGGGCAGGGGGTCAGCCCCAGCATTTT. Together with reference TRBV25-1 and TRBJ1-5, the CDR3 gives the full variable domain: EADIYQTPRYLVIGTGKKITLECSQTMGHDKMYWYQQDPGMELHLIHYSYGVNSTEKGDLSSESTVSRIRTEHFPLTLESARPSHTSQYLCASSGAGGQPQHFGDGTRLSIL.

This chain uses TRBV4-2 with TRBJ2-2, with D unclear. Germline-derived CDR1 and CDR2 are LGHNA and YNFKEQ. Trimming cost V 0 bases and J 6 bases, with 8 bases left between them. This CDR3 has 14 amino acids. The CDR3 sequence: CASSQDQVAGELFF. For the CDR3, the DNA is TGTGCCAGCAGCCAAGATCAAGTGGCCGGGGAGCTGTTTTTT.

The V gene is TRBV5-1, the J gene TRBJ1-5; D is ambiguous. The CDR3 runs 14 residues. V lost 0 bases to trimming and J lost 4 bases, with 8 bases between them. Germline lookup yields CDR1 SGHRS and CDR2 YFSETQ. The DNA of the CDR3 is TGCGCCAGCAGCTTGGTTGGAGGGAATCAGCCCCAGCATTTT. Protein product: CASSLVGGNQPQHF.

This chain connects TRBV19 to TRBJ2-3; 12 bases are a match to TRBD1. This CDR3 has 15 amino acids. Germline loops: CDR1 LNHDA, CDR2 SQIVND (reference sequence). V lost 8 bases and J lost 4; bases outside the gene matches: 7. The CDR3 spells CASGPGQGASDTQYF. In DNA, the CDR3 is TGTGCCAGTGGGCCGGGACAGGGGGCTTCAGATACGCAGTATTTT.

The chain joins TRBV5-1 to TRBJ2-1; 7 nucleotides match TRBD2. CDR3 length equals 14 residues. The germline gives CDR1 SGHRS, CDR2 YFSETQ. After removal of 2 bases from V and 5 bases from J, the junction contained 4 bases not matched to a gene. This CDR3 reads CASSFLAVDNEQFF. The CDR3 coding sequence is TGCGCCAGCAGCTTTCTAGCGGTCGACAATGAGCAGTTCTTC.

The chain uses TRBV4-1 and TRBJ1-5; unclear D gene. The V gene's germline CDR1 is MGHRA and CDR2 YSYEKL. The CDR3 has 14 residues. The V and J ends lost 2 bases and 2 bases respectively, with 7 bases between them. The CDR3 bases are TGCGCCAGCAGCCAACAATGGGGCAATCAGCCCCAGCATTTT. Residues: CASSQQWGNQPQHF.

The chain links TRBV29-1 to TRBJ1-2; D gene uncertain. In germline, CDR1 is SQVTM, CDR2 ANQGSEA. V lost 3 bases and J 2 bases, leaving 10 bases between the germline ends. CDR3 length: 13 amino acids. The CDR3 nucleotides read TGCAGCGTTGATGACGGGGTGAACTATGGCTACACCTTC. This sequence encodes CSVDDGVNYGYTF.

On this clone itself: Other nucleotide sequences from this sample produce the same CDR3. The V call is TRBV5-6, the J call TRBJ2-1; D gene unclear. The CDR3 sequence is 11 residues long. Germline CDR1 and CDR2: SGHDT and YYEEEE. The V gene lost 1 base and the J gene lost 7 bases, with 3 bases spanning the gap. For the CDR3, the DNA is TGTGCCAGCAGCTTGAGTAATGAGCAGTTCTTC. It yields the protein CASSLSNEQFF.

The V call is TRBV11-2, the J call TRBJ1-6; a weak D match, TRBD1 (6 bases). CDR3 length: 14 amino acids. Germline V gene data show CDR1 as SGHAT and CDR2 as FQNNGV. V was cut by 1 base and J by 10 bases, with 11 bases left in between. In DNA, the CDR3 is TGTGCCAGCAGCTTAGCAGGGGCCAAATCACCCCTCCACTTT. This translates into CASSLAGAKSPLHF.

This clone was observed a single time. The chain recombines TRBV11-2 with TRBJ2-1, with a weak D call TRBD1 (5 bases). CDR1 is SGHAT, CDR2 FQNNGV, per germline. Trimming removed 3 bases from V and 6 bases from J, with 15 bases in between. This CDR3 contains 15 residues. CDR3 protein: CASSFHQGKGNEQFF. CDR3 DNA sequence: TGTGCCAGCAGCTTCCATCAGGGAAAGGGCAATGAGCAGTTCTTC.

The chain couples TRBV12-5 to TRBJ2-1, with 9 bases identical to TRBD1. Looked up from germline, CDR1 is LGHNT and CDR2 is FRNRAP. V lost 1 base to trimming and J lost 5 bases; unmatched junction nucleotides: 3. The CDR3 runs to 15 residues. CDR3 nucleotide sequence: TGTGCTAGTGGTTTGGGGACAGGGGTCAACAATGAGCAGTTCTTC. Amino acid sequence: CASGLGTGVNNEQFF.

The rearrangement uses TRBV5-4 and TRBJ2-3; unclear D gene. Germline CDR1 is SGHNT and CDR2 is YYREEE (reference sequence). The CDR3 length is 14 residues. Trimming shortened V by 1 base and J by 7 bases, and 13 bases separated the two germline ends. The CDR3 sequence is CASSLPREANTQYF. In DNA form, the CDR3 reads TGTGCCAGCAGCTTGCCCCGAGAGGCAAATACGCAGTATTTT.

This clone occurred once. This sequence joins TRBV28 and TRBJ2-5; 7 bases fit TRBD1. This CDR3 has 17 residues. The germline CDR1 and CDR2 sequences are MDHEN and SYDVKM. V trimming: 2 bases; J trimming: 1 base; junction bases outside the gene matches: 10. The CDR3 sequence is CASSLGSAPGGQETQYF. The DNA for the CDR3 is TGTGCCAGCAGTTTAGGGTCGGCCCCAGGGGGCCAAGAGACCCAGTACTTC. Variable domain in full (rest from reference TRBV28 and TRBJ2-5): DVKVTQSSRYLVKRTGEKVFLECVQDMDHENMFWYRQDPGLGLRLIYFSYDVKMKEKGDIPEGYSVSREKKERFSLILESASTNQTSMYLCASSLGSAPGGQETQYFGPGTRLLVL.